A single sample gave rise to the 27 T cell receptor beta chains below, sequenced in a study of T cell responses to AZD1222 COVID-19 vaccine. Generated by immunoSEQ multiplex PCR, the TCRdb table keeps only in-frame clones and is missing some. The sample consists of under 200,000 clones, around 93% of them appearing once. The sequences come from peripheral blood, collected on day 0 of AZD1222 vaccination. The receptors were sampled from an adult in good health.

The chain recombines TRBV9 with TRBJ1-3, with TRBD1 matching 10 bases. The V gene's germline CDR1 is SGDLS and CDR2 YYNGEE. This CDR3 has 18 amino acids. The trim removed 3 bases at V and 0 bases at J, leaving 9 bases unmatched. Written as DNA, the CDR3 is TGTGCCAGCAGCGCCTTTGCGGGACAGGGGCGCTCTGGAAACACCATATATTTT. This gives the protein CASSAFAGQGRSGNTIYF.

The rearrangement uses TRBV6-6 and TRBJ1-3; D not certain. Trimming pared 6 bases from V and 9 bases from J, leaving 18 bases between. This CDR3 contains 14 residues. Germline CDR1 MNHNY, CDR2 SVGAGI (reference sequence). The CDR3 DNA reads as TGTGCCAGCAGGAAAGTAGGCAATCTGGCCACCATATATTTT. Translation gives CASRKVGNLATIYF.

With respect to this clone: Germline is not matched at one junction end, which may reflect a read error. The chain links TRBV30 to TRBJ1-4, with D tentatively TRBD1 (5 bases). Germline V gives CDR1 GTSNPN, CDR2 SVGIG (reference sequence). This CDR3 is built from 13 residues. CDR3 DNA sequence: TGTGCCGGGAGGCGACAGTTCCATGAAAAACTGTTTTTT. It translates to CAGRRQFHEKLFF.

J is TRBJ1-2 and V is TRBV18, with 7 bases lining up with TRBD1. After removal of 3 bases from V and 8 bases from J, the junction contained 9 bases not matched to a gene. This CDR3 spans 14 amino acids. Germline CDR1 and CDR2: KGHSH and LQKENI. The CDR3 nucleotides read TGTGCCAGCTCACCGATGGGGACAGTCGGCGGCTACACCTTC. It codes for CASSPMGTVGGYTF.

The V call is TRBV4-3, the J call TRBJ2-5, with D maybe TRBD1 (6 bases). The CDR3 is 14 amino acids. Germline V CDR1 and CDR2: LGHNA, YSLEER. The V and J ends lost 1 base and 7 bases respectively, with 13 bases between them. This CDR3 reads CASSQAGAGVTQYF. CDR3 nucleotide sequence: TGCGCCAGCAGCCAAGCAGGGGCAGGGGTGACCCAGTACTTC.

The CDR3 reads CASSQEGLVAGELFF. The CDR3 DNA sequence: TGCGCCAGCAGCCAAGAGGGACTAGTAGCCGGGGAGCTGTTTTTT. The chain employs TRBV4-3 and TRBJ2-2, with 8 bases lining up with TRBD2. The CDR3 extends over 15 amino acids. Looked up from germline, CDR1 is LGHNA and CDR2 is YSLEER. The junction had 3 bases not matched to a gene; V was cut back by 0 bases and J by 6 bases.

The V and J genes are TRBV7-2 and TRBJ1-5; D gene uncertain. There are 13 residues in the CDR3. The germline gives CDR1 SGHTA, CDR2 FQGNSA. V was pared by 2 bases and J by 3 bases, with 5 bases between. Here the CDR3 DNA reads TGTGCCAGCAGCTTAAGTCCCAATCAGCCCCAGCATTTT. Protein product: CASSLSPNQPQHF.

The rearrangement joins TRBV2 to TRBJ1-4; D is unclear. This CDR3 comprises 16 residues. CDR1 is SNHLY and CDR2 is FYNNEI in the germline V gene. V was trimmed by 4 bases and J by 0 bases, leaving 12 bases between them. DNA of the CDR3: TGTGCCAGCAGTGTGCTGGGTAGATCAACTAATGAAAAACTGTTTTTT. Translated, it gives CASSVLGRSTNEKLFF.

Concerning this clone: Sequence at one end of the junction differs from germline and may be a read error. The chain recombines TRBV6-5 with TRBJ1-5, with D uncertain. Germline lookup yields CDR1 MNHEY and CDR2 SVGAGI. The CDR3 runs to 13 residues. DNA of the CDR3: TGTGCCAGCAGTAACTCAGTGGACCAGCCCCAGCATTTT. It specifies CASSNSVDQPQHF.

The chain combines TRBV3-1 (or the pseudogene TRBV3-2) with TRBJ1-2; weak D call: TRBD1 (6 bases). Trimming removed 4 bases at V and 8 bases at J, with 17 bases between. The CDR3 is 14 amino acids. CDR1 is LGHDT, CDR2 YNNKEL, per germline (reference sequence). CDR3 nucleotide sequence: TGTGCCAGCAGCCCGGACTACAGGGCCTCGGGCTACACCTTC. This encodes CASSPDYRASGYTF.

This rearrangement joins TRBV15 to TRBJ1-1; weak D call: TRBD1 (5 bases). Germline V CDR1 and CDR2: LNHNV, YYDKDF (reference sequence). V lost 0 bases, J lost 4 bases, and 12 bases lay in between. The CDR3 totals 15 residues. As DNA, the CDR3 is TGTGCCACCAGCAGAGATCGGGGGGAGGTCACTGAAGCTTTCTTT. This gives the protein CATSRDRGEVTEAFF.

This clone was detected once. The chain uses TRBV4-3 and TRBJ1-6; 7 bases are shared with TRBD1. J gave up 7 bases and V 3 bases, and 3 bases lay outside the gene matches. The CDR3 has 14 amino acids. Germline V lookup: CDR1 LGHNA, CDR2 YSLEER. CDR3 nucleotide sequence: TGCGCCAGCAGCCAGAAACAGGGGAATTCACCCCTCCACTTT. Its translation: CASSQKQGNSPLHF.

The chain is built from TRBV30 and TRBJ1-1; the D gene is possibly TRBD1 (5 bases). CDR1 and CDR2 from the germline V gene are GTSNPN and SVGIG (reference sequence). V was pared by 4 bases and J by 6 bases, with 15 bases between. The CDR3 consists of 13 residues. CDR3 amino acids: CAWTPRGRSEAFF. In nucleotides, the CDR3 is TGTGCCTGGACCCCTAGGGGTAGATCTGAAGCTTTCTTT.

The V call is TRBV19, the J call TRBJ1-4; TRBD1 might be the D (6 bases). The CDR3 is made up of 14 amino acids. The V end was cut by 1 base, the J end by 8 bases, with 11 bases between. The germline CDR1 and CDR2 sequences are LNHDA and SQIVND (reference sequence). CDR3 sequence: CASSIGGGPEKLFF. The CDR3 DNA sequence: TGTGCCAGTAGTATAGGAGGGGGGCCCGAAAAACTGTTTTTT.

The rearrangement joins TRBV7-3 to TRBJ2-7; TRBD1 might be the D (6 bases). From germline, CDR1 is SGHTA and CDR2 FQGTGA. The germline V and J ends were trimmed by 4 bases and 0 bases, with 10 bases remaining between them. There are 14 residues in the CDR3. The CDR3 reads CASSSGRGSYEQYF. The CDR3 DNA reads as TGTGCCAGCAGCTCCGGCAGGGGCTCCTACGAGCAGTACTTC.

In nucleotides, the CDR3 is TGTGCCAGCAGTTCACCCAGTGTTGCCTACGAGCAGTACTTC. Protein: CASSSPSVAYEQYF. The rearrangement links TRBV6-5 to TRBJ2-7; D call uncertain. CDR3 size: 14 residues. V lost 4 bases, J lost 2 bases, and 12 bases lay in between. Germline CDR1 is MNHEY and CDR2 is SVGAGI.

The V gene is TRBV11-2, the J gene TRBJ1-2; D remains ambiguous. Trimming left V 5 bases short and J 6 bases short, with 10 bases between. The CDR3 runs to 12 residues. Germline V gene data show CDR1 as SGHAT and CDR2 as FQNNGV. The CDR3 region has the DNA TGTGCCAGCAGCCACAACCGTAATGGCTACACCTTC. Translation: CASSHNRNGYTF.

J is TRBJ2-6 and V is TRBV4-3; a weak D match, TRBD1 (6 bases). The germline CDR1 and CDR2 sequences are LGHNA and YSLEER. The CDR3 has 16 amino acids. V was clipped by 0 bases and J by 2 bases, with 8 bases between them. This CDR3 reads CASSQDTGPGANVLTF. The CDR3, as DNA: TGCGCCAGCAGCCAAGATACAGGGCCTGGGGCCAACGTCCTGACTTTC.

The CDR3 sequence: CAISESGGRGSTEAFF. CDR3 bases: TGTGCCATCAGTGAGTCCGGGGGCAGGGGGAGCACTGAAGCTTTCTTT. The chain links TRBV10-3 to TRBJ1-1, with 7 bases that match TRBD1. CDR1 is ENHRY, CDR2 SYGVKD, per germline. V shed 0 bases and J 4 bases; nucleotides not matched to a gene: 8. The CDR3 consists of 16 residues.

CDR3 nucleotides: TGTGCCAGCAGCCCCGGGACTAGCGGAAGAGAGACCCAGTACTTC. Its translation is CASSPGTSGRETQYF. The chain combines TRBV7-2 with TRBJ2-5; TRBD2 agrees at 11 bases. This CDR3 is 15 amino acids long. Germline CDR1 is SGHTA and CDR2 is FQGNSA. V trimming: 5 bases; J trimming: 4 bases; junction bases outside the gene matches: 6. Full variable domain (missing parts from reference TRBV7-2 and TRBJ2-5): GAGVSQSPSNKVTEKGKDVELRCDPISGHTALYWYRQSLGQGLEFLIYFQGNSAPDKSGLPSDRFSAERTGGSVSTLTIQRTQQEDSAVYLCASSPGTSGRETQYFGPGTRLLVL.

The CDR3 DNA follows: TGTGCCAGCAGCGTAAGGCCGACGAACCTATACAATGAGCAGTTCTTC. Protein product: CASSVRPTNLYNEQFF. This sequence joins TRBV9 and TRBJ2-1; D remains unclear. The germline V gene has CDR1 SGDLS and CDR2 YYNGEE. Trimming pared 1 base from V and 4 bases from J, leaving 15 bases between. The CDR3 contains 16 residues.

V gene TRBV5-6 combines with J gene TRBJ2-7, with D uncertain. The CDR3 has 14 residues. Between the trimmed V and J ends, which lost 4 bases and 3 bases, there was a span of 14 bases. Germline assignment: CDR1 SGHDT and CDR2 YYEEEE. This CDR3 reads CASSKRKESYEQYF. The DNA for the CDR3 is TGTGCCAGCAGCAAAAGAAAGGAGAGCTACGAGCAGTACTTC.

This rearrangement joins TRBV19 to TRBJ1-4; TRBD1 might be the D (6 bases). The CDR3 extends over 14 amino acids. Germline V gene sequence: CDR1 LNHDA, CDR2 SQIVND (reference sequence). V dropped 7 bases and J dropped 6 bases, with 15 bases sitting between them. CDR3: CASKRTAGDEKLFF. The CDR3 DNA sequence: TGTGCCAGTAAACGAACCGCAGGGGATGAAAAACTGTTTTTT. Complete variable domain (other parts from reference TRBV19 and TRBJ1-4): DGGITQSPKYLFRKEGQNVTLSCEQNLNHDAMYWYRQDPGQGLRLIYYSQIVNDFQKGDIAEGYSVSREKKESFPLTVTSAQKNPTAFYLCASKRTAGDEKLFFGSGTQLSVL.

The chain is built from TRBV30 and TRBJ2-7; D is unresolved. The CDR3 runs 12 residues. The germline V gene has CDR1 GTSNPN and CDR2 SVGIG (reference sequence). V dropped 0 bases and J dropped 4 bases, with 7 bases sitting between them. As DNA, the CDR3 is TGTGCCTGGAGTGTAGGCCTATACGAGCAGTACTTC. It is translated as CAWSVGLYEQYF.

To note about this clone: Other DNA sequences of this sample code for an identical CDR3. V is TRBV28 and J is TRBJ2-7; 7 nucleotides match TRBD1. There are 13 residues in the CDR3. The germline V gene encodes CDR1 MDHEN and CDR2 SYDVKM. V lost 6 bases to trimming and J lost 2 bases; unmatched junction nucleotides: 4. This chain's CDR3 is CASRRGPTYEQYF. For the CDR3, the DNA is TGTGCCAGCAGGAGGGGGCCAACCTACGAGCAGTACTTC.

The J gene is TRBJ1-2, the V gene TRBV28; weak D call: TRBD1 (6 bases). The germline V gene encodes CDR1 MDHEN and CDR2 SYDVKM. V lost 4 bases to trimming and J lost 4 bases, with 10 bases between them. The CDR3 runs to 13 residues. The CDR3 reads CASSSDRTYGYTF. The CDR3 region has the DNA TGTGCCAGCAGTTCGGACAGAACCTATGGCTACACCTTC.

This rearrangement joins TRBV3-1 (or the pseudogene TRBV3-2) to TRBJ2-7; 9 bases match TRBD1. Per germline, CDR1 LGHDT and CDR2 YNNKEL (reference sequence). There are 14 residues in the CDR3. With 8 bases clipped from V and 2 bases from J, the junction kept 7 bases outside the gene matches. The CDR3 is CASAGGTGTYEQYF. CDR3 coding DNA: TGTGCCAGCGCAGGGGGGACAGGGACCTACGAGCAGTACTTC.